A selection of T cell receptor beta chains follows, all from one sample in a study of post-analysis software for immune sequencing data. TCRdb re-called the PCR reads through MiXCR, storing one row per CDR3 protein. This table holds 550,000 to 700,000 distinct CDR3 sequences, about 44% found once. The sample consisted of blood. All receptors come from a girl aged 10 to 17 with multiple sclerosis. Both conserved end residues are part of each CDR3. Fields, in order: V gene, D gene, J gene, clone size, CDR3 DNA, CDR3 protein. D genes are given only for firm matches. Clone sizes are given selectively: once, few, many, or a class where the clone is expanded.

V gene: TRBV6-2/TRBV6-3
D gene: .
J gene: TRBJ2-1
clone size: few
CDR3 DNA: TGTGCCAGCGACCCCGCCGCGTCGGGTGAGCAGTTCTTC
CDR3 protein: CASDPAASGEQFF

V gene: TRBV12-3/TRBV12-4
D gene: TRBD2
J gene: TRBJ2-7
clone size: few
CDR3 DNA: TGTGCCAGCAGTCGGGGACTAGCGGGAGGCTACGAGCAGTACTTC
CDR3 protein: CASSRGLAGGYEQYF

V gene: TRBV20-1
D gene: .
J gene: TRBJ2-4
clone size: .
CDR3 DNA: TGCAGTGCTAGAGATTTGGGGAACATTCAGTACTTC
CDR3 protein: CSARDLGNIQYF

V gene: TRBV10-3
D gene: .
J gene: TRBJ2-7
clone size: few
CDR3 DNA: TGTGCCATCATGGCCGGGGATTCGACCTACGAGCAGTACTTC
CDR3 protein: CAIMAGDSTYEQYF

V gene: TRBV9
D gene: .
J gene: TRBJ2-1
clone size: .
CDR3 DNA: TGTGCCAGCAGCGTAGATGGAGGTGAGCAGTTCTTC
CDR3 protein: CASSVDGGEQFF

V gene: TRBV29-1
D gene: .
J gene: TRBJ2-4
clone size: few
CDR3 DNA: TGCAGCGCTCGAGGGTTGGGCCCCCTCGGGCAGTACTTC
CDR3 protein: CSARGLGPLGQYF

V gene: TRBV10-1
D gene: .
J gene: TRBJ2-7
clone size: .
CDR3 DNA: TGCGCCAGCAGTGAAACGAGCTTCGGGCAGTACTTC
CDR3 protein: CASSETSFGQYF

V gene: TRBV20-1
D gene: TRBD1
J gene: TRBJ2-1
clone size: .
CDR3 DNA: TGCAGTGCTCTCCGGACAGGGGGCTCCTACAATGAGCAGTTCTTC
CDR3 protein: CSALRTGGSYNEQFF

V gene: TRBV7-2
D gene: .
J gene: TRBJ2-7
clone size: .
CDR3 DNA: TGTGCCGGCAGCTCAGGCCCCCGGGACCTTCGGGCCGAGCAGTACTTC
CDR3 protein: CAGSSGPRDLRAEQYF

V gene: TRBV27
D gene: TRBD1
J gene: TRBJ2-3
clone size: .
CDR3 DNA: TGTGCCAGCAGTTCCTCGACAGGGCGAAGTGTACATACGCAGTATTTT
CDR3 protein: CASSSSTGRSVHTQYF

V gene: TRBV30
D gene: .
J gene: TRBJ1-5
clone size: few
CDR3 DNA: TGTGCCTGGAGTTTCGGGGGGGATCAGCCCCAGCATTTT
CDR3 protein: CAWSFGGDQPQHF

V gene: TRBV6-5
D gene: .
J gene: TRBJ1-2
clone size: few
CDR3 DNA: TGTGCCAGCAGTTTGCCCCGTGGCTATGGCTACACCTTC
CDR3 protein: CASSLPRGYGYTF

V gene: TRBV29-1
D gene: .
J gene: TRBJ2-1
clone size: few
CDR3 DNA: TGCAGCGGATACCTTCAGGGAAGGAGCTCCTACAATGAGCAGTTCTTC
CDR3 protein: CSGYLQGRSSYNEQFF

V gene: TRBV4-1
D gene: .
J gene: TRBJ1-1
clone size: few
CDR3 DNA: TGCGCCAGCAGCCAAGTGCCAGGCGTGGGCACTGAAGCTTTCTTT
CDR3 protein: CASSQVPGVGTEAFF

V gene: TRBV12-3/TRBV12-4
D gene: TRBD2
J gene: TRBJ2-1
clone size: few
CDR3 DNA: TGTGCCAGCAGTTTAAGCGGCGGGGGGGTAAATGAGCAGTTCTTC
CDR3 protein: CASSLSGGGVNEQFF

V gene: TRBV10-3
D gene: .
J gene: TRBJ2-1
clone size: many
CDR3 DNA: TGTGCCACCCTCCTGAACAATGAGCAGTTCTTC
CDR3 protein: CATLLNNEQFF

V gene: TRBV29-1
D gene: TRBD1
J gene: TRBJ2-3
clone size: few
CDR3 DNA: TGCAGCGTTGAAGGTTACAGGGGTGGTACAGATACGCAGTATTTT
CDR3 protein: CSVEGYRGGTDTQYF

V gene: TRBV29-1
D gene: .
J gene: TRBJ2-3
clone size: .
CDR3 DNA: TGCAGCGTTTACACCACAGATACGCAGTATTTT
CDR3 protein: CSVYTTDTQYF

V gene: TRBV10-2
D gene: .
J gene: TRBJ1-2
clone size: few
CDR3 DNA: TGCGCCAGCAGGCCTGGGGCAGAAGCTAACTATGGCTACACCTTC
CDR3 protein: CASRPGAEANYGYTF

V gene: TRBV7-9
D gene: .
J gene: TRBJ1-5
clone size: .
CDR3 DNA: TGTGCCAGCAGCTCAAGGACAGACGCTCAGCCCCAGCATTTT
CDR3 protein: CASSSRTDAQPQHF

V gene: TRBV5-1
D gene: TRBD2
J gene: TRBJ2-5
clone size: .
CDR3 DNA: TGCGCCAGCAGCCGACTAGCGGGGAACCAAGAGACCCAGTACTTC
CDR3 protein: CASSRLAGNQETQYF

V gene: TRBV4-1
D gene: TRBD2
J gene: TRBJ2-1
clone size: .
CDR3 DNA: TGCGCCAGCAGCGGGGGACTAGACTCCTACGAGCAGTTCTTC
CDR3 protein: CASSGGLDSYEQFF

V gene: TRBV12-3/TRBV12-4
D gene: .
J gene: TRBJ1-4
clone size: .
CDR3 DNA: TGTGCCAGCACCTCTTGTCGGGGAGGACCGCTAAAACTGTTTTTT
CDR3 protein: CASTSCRGGPLKLFF

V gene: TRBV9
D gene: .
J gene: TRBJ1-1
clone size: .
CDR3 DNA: TGTGCCAGCAGCGTAGTATGGGGATCAACTGAAGCTTTCTTT
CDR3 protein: CASSVVWGSTEAFF

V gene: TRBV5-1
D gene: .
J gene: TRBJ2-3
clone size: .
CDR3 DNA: TGCGCCAGCAGCTTGGCCCGGGGAGGAGATACGCAGTATTTT
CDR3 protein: CASSLARGGDTQYF

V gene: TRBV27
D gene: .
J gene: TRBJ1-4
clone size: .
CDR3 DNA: TGTGCCAGCTCCCCTACAGCAACTAATGAAAAACTGTTTTTT
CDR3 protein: CASSPTATNEKLFF

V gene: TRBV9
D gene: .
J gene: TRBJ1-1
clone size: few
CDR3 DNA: TGTGCCAGCAGCGTCCAATCAGGGGTGAACACTGAAGCTTTCTTT
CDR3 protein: CASSVQSGVNTEAFF

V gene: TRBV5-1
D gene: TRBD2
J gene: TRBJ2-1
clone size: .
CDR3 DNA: TGCGCCAGCAGTCGGGAGATGGGACTACCACCCTACAATGAGCAGTTCTTC
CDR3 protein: CASSREMGLPPYNEQFF

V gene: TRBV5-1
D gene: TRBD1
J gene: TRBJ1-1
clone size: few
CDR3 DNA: TGCGCCAGCAGCTTGGGGGACAGGGTTCTTCCTGAAGCTTTCTTT
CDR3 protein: CASSLGDRVLPEAFF

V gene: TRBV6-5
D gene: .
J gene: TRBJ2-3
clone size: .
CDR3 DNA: TGTGCCAGCAGTTACCGGGTAGCTGCAGATACGCAGTATTTT
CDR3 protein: CASSYRVAADTQYF

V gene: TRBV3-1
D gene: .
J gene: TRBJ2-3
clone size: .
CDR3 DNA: TGTGCCAGCAGCCAAGAGTCGGGGGTCCTCACAGATACGCAGTATTTT
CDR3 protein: CASSQESGVLTDTQYF

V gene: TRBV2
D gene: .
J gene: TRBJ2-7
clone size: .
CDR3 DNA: TGTGCCAGCAGTCTCCGGGATCCTCCTATCTACGAGCAGTACTTC
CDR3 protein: CASSLRDPPIYEQYF

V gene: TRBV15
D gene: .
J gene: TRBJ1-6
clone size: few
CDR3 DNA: TGTGCCACCAGCAGAGATCTGAGCAATTCACCCCTCCACTTT
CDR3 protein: CATSRDLSNSPLHF

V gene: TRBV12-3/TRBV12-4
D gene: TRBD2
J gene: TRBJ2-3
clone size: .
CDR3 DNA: TGTGCCAGCAGTGCGCTGACTAGCGAGATTGGTACGCAGTATTTT
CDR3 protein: CASSALTSEIGTQYF

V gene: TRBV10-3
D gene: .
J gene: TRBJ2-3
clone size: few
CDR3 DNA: TGTGCCATCCAACAACAGGGACGGTTAGGGACAGATACGCAGTATTTT
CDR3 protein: CAIQQQGRLGTDTQYF

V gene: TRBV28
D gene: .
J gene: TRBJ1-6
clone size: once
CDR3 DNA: TGTGCCAGCAAAACCGCCGGACAGCTAGATTCACCCCTCCACTTT
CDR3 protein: CASKTAGQLDSPLHF

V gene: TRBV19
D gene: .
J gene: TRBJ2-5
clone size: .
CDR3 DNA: TGTGCCAGTAGTATCGGGACAACGACCCAGTACTTC
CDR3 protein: CASSIGTTTQYF

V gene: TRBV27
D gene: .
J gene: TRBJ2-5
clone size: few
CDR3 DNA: TGTGCCAGCAGATACGACAGCGAAGAGACCCAGTACTTC
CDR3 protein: CASRYDSEETQYF

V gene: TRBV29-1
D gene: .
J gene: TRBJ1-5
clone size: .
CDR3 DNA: TGCAGCGTTGTTGACAGTAACAATCAGCCCCAGCATTTT
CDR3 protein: CSVVDSNNQPQHF

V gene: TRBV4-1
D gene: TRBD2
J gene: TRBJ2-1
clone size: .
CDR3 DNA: TGCGCCAGCAGCCTAATGTTCCCCAAGCAAAGCGGGGGGGCCGAGTTAAGGCTCTACAATGAGCAGTTCTTC
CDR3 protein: CASSLMFPKQSGGAELRLYNEQFF

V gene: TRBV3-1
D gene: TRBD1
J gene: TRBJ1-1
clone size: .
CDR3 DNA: TGTGCCAGCAGCAAACCCGGACAGGGTAAGACTGAAGCTTTCTTT
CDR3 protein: CASSKPGQGKTEAFF

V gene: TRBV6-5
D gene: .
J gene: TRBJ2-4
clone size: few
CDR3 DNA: TGTGCCAGCAGTTACTTTCCCGAGGGGCCCATGTCGGTGCAGTACTTC
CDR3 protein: CASSYFPEGPMSVQYF

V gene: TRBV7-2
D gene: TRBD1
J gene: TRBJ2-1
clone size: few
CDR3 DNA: TGTGCCAGCAGCTTGCGTCTTACCGGGACAGGGGTGAATGAGCAGTTCTTC
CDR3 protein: CASSLRLTGTGVNEQFF

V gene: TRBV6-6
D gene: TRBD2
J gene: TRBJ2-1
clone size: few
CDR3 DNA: TGTGCCAGCAACGGATTAGCGGGGTACAATGAGCAGTTCTTC
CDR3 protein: CASNGLAGYNEQFF